Below, 2 T cell receptor beta chains from the same sample are listed, as sequenced in a study of blood T cell repertoires in COVID-19. The data were produced by immunoSEQ multiplex PCR, yet TCRdb's version contains in-frame clones alone and is incomplete. The sample contains about 300,000 clones, 75% to 90% of which appear only once. The sequencing input was peripheral blood. The receptors stem from a woman aged 40 to 49 who had recovered from COVID-19.

V is TRBV27 and J is TRBJ1-2; a possible D gene is TRBD1 (5 bases). This CDR3 comprises 13 residues. V was trimmed by 4 bases and J by 8 bases, leaving 14 bases between them. Germline CDR1 MNHEY, CDR2 SMNVEV (reference sequence). The CDR3 spells CASSSARWGGYTF. As DNA, the CDR3 is TGTGCCAGCAGTTCCGCTCGCTGGGGCGGCTACACCTTC.

The J gene is TRBJ1-4, the V gene TRBV7-8; a possible D gene is TRBD1 (6 bases). Deletions cut 5 bases from V and 4 bases from J, with 20 bases between. The CDR3 loop spans 17 amino acids. CDR1 is SGHVS, CDR2 FQNEAQ, per germline. The CDR3 DNA reads TGTGCCAGCAGCCCGCGCCTTTCAGGGGTGGGTAATGAAAAACTGTTTTTT. As protein: CASSPRLSGVGNEKLFF.